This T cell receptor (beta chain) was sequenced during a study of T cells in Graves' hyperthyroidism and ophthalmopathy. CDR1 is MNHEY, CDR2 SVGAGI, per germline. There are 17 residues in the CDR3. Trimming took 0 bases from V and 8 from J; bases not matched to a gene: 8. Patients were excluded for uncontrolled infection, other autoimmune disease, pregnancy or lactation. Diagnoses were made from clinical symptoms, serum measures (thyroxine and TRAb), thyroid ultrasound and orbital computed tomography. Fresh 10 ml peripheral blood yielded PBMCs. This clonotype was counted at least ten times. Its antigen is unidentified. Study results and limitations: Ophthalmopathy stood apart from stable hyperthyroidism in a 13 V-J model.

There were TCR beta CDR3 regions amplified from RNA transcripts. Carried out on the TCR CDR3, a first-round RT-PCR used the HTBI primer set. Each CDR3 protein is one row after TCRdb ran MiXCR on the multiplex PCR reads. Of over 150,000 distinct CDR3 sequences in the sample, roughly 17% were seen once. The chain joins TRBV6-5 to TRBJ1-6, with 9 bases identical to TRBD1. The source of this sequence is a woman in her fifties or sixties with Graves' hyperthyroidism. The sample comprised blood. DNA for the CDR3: TGTGCCAGCAGTTACTCGCCCCGTACAGGGGGCGATTCACCCCTCCACTTT. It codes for CASSYSPRTGGDSPLHF.